A single sample is the source of the 2 T cell receptor beta chains below, sequenced in a study of blood T cell repertoires in COVID-19. Only in-frame clones appear in the TCRdb table, and some are missing; sequencing was by immunoSEQ multiplex PCR. Among tens of thousands of clones listed, more than 75% were seen once. Sequencing was carried out using peripheral blood. Every receptor here comes from a man in his forties or fifties with active or convalescent COVID-19.

This clone was counted only a few times. The chain carries TRBV7-3 and TRBJ2-2; TRBD2 matches at 7 bases. With V trimmed by 1 base and J by 5 bases, 4 bases remained unmatched. This CDR3 contains 15 residues. The germline V gene encodes CDR1 SGHTA and CDR2 FQGTGA. The CDR3 spells CASSLSGGPTGELFF. In DNA, the CDR3 is TGTGCCAGCAGCTTAAGCGGGGGACCGACCGGGGAGCTGTTTTTT.

The rearrangement joins TRBV27 to TRBJ1-1, with D perhaps TRBD1 (6 bases). From germline, CDR1 is MNHEY and CDR2 SMNVEV (reference sequence). There are 14 residues in the CDR3. Trimming took off 2 bases at V and 1 base at J, with 8 bases between the two ends. The CDR3 sequence is CASSLTGQNTEAFF. DNA of the CDR3: TGTGCCAGCAGTTTAACGGGACAGAACACTGAAGCTTTCTTT.